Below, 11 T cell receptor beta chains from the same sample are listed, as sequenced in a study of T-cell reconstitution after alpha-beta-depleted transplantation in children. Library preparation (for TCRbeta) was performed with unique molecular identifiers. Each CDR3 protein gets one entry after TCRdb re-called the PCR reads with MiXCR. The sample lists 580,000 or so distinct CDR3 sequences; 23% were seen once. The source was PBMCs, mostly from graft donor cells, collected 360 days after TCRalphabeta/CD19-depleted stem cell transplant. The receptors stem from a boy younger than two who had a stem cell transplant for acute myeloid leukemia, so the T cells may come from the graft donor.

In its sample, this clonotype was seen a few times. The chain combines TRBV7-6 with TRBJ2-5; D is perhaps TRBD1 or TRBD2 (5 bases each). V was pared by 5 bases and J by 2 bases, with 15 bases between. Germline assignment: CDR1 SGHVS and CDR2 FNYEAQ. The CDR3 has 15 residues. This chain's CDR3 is CASSTSRGHQETQYF. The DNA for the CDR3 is TGTGCCAGCAGCACGTCGAGGGGTCATCAAGAGACCCAGTACTTC.

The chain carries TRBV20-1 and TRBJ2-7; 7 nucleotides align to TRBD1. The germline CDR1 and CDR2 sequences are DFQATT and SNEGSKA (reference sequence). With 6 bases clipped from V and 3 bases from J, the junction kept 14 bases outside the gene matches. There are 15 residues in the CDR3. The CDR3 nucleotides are TGCAGTGCCATGCATCCGGACAGGTACGGCTACGAGCAGTACGTC. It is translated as CSAMHPDRYGYEQYV.

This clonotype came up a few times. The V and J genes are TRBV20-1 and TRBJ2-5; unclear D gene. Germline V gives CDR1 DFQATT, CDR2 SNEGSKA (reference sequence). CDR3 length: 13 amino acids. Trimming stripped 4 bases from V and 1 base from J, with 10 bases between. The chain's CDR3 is CSANDRFQETQYF. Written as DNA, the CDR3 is TGCAGTGCTAACGATCGCTTCCAAGAGACCCAGTACTTC.

CDR3 sequence reads: CASSIRVGYATGELFF. CDR3 coding DNA: TGTGCCAGCAGCATTCGAGTCGGGTATGCAACCGGGGAGCTGTTTTTT. The V call is TRBV28, the J call TRBJ2-2; D is undetermined. CDR3 length: 16 residues. Per the germline V gene, CDR1 is MDHEN and CDR2 is SYDVKM. The ends were cut back, 6 bases at V and 5 bases at J, with 19 bases in the middle.

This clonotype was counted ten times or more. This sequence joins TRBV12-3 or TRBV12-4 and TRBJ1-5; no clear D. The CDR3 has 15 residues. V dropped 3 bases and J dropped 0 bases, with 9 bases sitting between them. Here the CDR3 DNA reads TGTGCCAGCAGTTTGGACCGCAGTAGCAATCAGCCCCAGCATTTT. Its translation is CASSLDRSSNQPQHF.

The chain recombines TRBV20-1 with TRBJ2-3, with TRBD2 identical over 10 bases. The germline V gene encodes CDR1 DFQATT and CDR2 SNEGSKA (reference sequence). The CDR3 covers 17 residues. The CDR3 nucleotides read TGCTGCGCTAGAGATCCTAGCGGGGGACACCCCACAGATACGCAGTATTTT. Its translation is CCARDPSGGHPTDTQYF.

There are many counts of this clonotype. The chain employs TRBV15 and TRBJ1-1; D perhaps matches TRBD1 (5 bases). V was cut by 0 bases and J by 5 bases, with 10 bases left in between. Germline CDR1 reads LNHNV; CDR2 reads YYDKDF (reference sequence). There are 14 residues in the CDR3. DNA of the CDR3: TGTGCCACCAGCAGAGATATGGGGGTGACTGAAGCTTTCTTT. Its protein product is CATSRDMGVTEAFF.

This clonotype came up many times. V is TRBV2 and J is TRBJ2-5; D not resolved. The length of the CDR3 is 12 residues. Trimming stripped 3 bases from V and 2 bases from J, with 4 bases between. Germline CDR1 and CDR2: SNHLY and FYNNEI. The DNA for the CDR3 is TGTGCCAGCAGTGATCTACAAGAGACCCAGTACTTC. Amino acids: CASSDLQETQYF.

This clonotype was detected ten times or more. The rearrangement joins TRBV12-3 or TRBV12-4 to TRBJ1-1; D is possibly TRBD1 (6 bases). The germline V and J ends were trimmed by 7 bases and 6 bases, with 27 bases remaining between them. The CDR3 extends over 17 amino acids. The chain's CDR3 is CASMGGNWVRGSSEAFF. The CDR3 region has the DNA TGTGCCAGCATGGGCGGGAATTGGGTGAGGGGGTCCTCTGAAGCTTTCTTT.

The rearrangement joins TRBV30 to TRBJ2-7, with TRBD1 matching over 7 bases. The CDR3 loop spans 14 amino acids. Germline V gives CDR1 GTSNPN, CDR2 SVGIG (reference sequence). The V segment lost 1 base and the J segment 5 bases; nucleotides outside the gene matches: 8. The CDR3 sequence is CAWSGSLQGNEQYF. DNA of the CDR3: TGTGCCTGGAGTGGATCCCTACAGGGGAACGAGCAGTACTTC.

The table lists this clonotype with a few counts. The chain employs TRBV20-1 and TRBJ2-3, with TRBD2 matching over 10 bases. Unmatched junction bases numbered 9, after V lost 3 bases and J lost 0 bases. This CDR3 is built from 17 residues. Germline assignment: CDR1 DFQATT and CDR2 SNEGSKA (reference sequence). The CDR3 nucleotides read TGCAGTGCTAGCGCGCATCTAGCGGGGGCGAGCACAGATACGCAGTATTTT. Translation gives CSASAHLAGASTDTQYF.